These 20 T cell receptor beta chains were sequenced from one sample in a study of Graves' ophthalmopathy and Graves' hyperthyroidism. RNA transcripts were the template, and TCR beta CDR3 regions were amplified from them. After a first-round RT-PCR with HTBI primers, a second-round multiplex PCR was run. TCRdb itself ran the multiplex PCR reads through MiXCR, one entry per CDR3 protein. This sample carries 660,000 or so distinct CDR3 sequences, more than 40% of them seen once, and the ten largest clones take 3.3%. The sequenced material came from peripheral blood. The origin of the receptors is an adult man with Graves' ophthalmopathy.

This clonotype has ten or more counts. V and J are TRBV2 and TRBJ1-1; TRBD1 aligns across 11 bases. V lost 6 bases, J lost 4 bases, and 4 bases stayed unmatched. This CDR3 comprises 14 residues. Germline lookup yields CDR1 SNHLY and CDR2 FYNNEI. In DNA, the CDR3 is TGTGCCAGCAGGGACAGGGGGCGATCCACTGAAGCTTTCTTT. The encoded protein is CASRDRGRSTEAFF.

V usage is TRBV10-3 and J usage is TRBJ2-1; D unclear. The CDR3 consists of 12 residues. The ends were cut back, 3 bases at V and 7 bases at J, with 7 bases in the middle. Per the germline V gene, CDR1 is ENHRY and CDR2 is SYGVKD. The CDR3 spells CAISEKVNEQFF. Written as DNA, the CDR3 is TGTGCCATCAGTGAAAAAGTGAATGAGCAGTTCTTC.

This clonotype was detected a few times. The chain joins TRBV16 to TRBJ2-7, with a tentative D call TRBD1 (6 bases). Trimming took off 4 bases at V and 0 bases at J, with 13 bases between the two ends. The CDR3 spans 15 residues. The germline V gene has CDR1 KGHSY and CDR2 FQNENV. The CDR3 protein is CASSPGQQGSYEQYF. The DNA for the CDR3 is TGTGCCAGCAGCCCCGGACAGCAAGGCTCCTACGAGCAGTACTTC.

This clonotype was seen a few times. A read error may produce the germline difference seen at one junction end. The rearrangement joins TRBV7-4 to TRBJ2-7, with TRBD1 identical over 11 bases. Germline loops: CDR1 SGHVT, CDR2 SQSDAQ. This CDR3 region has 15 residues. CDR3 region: CASSQEGTGGYEQYF. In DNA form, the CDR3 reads TGCGCCAGCAGCCAAGAAGGGACAGGGGGTTACGAGCAGTACTTC.

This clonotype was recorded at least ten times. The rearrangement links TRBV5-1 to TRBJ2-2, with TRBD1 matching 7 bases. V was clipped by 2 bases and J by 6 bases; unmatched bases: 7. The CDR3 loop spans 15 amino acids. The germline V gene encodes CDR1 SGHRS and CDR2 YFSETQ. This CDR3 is CASSLSDRVAGELFF. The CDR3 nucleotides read TGCGCCAGCAGCTTAAGCGACAGGGTGGCCGGGGAGCTGTTTTTT.

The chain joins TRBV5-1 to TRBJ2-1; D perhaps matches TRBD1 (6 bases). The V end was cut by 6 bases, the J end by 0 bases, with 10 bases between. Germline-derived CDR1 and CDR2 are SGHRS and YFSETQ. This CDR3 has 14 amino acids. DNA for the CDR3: TGCGCCAGCAAAGGGGACATCTCCTACAATGAGCAGTTCTTC. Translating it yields CASKGDISYNEQFF. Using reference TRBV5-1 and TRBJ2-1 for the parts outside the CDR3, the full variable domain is KAGVTQTPRYLIKTRGQQVTLSCSPISGHRSVSWYQQTPGQGLQFLFEYFSETQRNKGNFPGRFSGRQFSNSRSEMNVSTLELGDSALYLCASKGDISYNEQFFGPGTRLTVL.

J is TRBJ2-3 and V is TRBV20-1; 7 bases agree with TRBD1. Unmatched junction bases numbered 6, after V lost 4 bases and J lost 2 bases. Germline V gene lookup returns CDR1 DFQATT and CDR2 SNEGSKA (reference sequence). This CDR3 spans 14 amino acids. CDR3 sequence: CSAITGEITDTQYF. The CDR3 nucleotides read TGCAGTGCTATTACAGGGGAGATCACAGATACGCAGTATTTT.

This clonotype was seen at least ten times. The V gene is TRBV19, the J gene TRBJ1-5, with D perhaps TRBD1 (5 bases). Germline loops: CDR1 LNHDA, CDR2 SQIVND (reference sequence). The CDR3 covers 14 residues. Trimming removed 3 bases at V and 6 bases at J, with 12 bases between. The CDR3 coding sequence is TGTGCCAGTAGTATTAACCAGGGAGGTCAGCCCCAGCATTTT. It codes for CASSINQGGQPQHF.

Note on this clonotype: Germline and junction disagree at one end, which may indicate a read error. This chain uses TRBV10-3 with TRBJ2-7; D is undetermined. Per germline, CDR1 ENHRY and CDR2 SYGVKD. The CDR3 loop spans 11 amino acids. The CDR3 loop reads CASSNIGEQYF. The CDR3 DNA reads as TGTGCCAGCAGTAACATCGGCGAGCAGTACTTC.

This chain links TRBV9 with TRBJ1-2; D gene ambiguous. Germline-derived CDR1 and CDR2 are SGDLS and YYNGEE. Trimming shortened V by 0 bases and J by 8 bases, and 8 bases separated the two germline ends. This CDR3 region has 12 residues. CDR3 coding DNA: TGTGCCAGCAGCGTAGAGTTGGGCGGCTACACCTTC. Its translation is CASSVELGGYTF.

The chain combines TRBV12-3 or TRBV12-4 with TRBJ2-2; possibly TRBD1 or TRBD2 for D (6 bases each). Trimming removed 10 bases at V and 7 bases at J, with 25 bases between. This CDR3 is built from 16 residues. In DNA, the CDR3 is TGTGCCATCAAAGGAGGGGGTCCTGAAGAAATCGGGGAGCTGTTTTTT. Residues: CAIKGGGPEEIGELFF.

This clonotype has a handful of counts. The CDR3: CSGTSGAELYEQYF. The CDR3 DNA follows: TGCAGTGGTACTAGCGGGGCCGAACTCTACGAGCAGTACTTC. The chain recombines TRBV20-1 with TRBJ2-7; 10 bases are shared with TRBD2. The ends lost 7 bases at V and 3 bases at J; junction bases unmatched: 9. CDR1 and CDR2 (germline): DFQATT, SNEGSKA (reference sequence). CDR3 length: 14 amino acids.

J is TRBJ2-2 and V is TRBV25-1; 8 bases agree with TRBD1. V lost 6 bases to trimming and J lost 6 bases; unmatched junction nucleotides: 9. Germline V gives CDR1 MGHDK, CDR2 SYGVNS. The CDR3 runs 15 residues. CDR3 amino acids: CASRLGQVNAGELFF. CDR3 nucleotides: TGTGCCAGCAGGTTGGGACAGGTCAACGCCGGGGAGCTGTTTTTT.

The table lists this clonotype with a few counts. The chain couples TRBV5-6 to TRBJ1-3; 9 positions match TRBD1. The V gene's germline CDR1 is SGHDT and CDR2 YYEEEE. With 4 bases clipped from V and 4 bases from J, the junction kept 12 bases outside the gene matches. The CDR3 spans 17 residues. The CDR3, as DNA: TGTGCCAGCAGCCAAGCGGGGGGACAGGGACCGGGAAACACCATATATTTT. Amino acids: CASSQAGGQGPGNTIYF.

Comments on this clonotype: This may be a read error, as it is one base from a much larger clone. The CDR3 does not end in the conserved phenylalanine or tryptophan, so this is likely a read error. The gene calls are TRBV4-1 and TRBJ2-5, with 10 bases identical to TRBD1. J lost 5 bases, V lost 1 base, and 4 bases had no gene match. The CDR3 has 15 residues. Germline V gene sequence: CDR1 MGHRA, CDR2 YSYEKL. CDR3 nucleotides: TGCGCCAGCAGCCAAGTTTGGGACAGGGGCGAGACCCAGTACTGC. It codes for CASSQVWDRGETQYC.

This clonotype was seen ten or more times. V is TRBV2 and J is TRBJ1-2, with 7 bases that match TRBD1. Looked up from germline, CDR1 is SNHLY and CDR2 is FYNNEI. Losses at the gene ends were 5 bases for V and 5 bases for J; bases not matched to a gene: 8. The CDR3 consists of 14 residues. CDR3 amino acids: CASSYEGAGYGYTF. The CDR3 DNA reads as TGTGCCAGCAGTTACGAGGGGGCTGGTTATGGCTACACCTTC.

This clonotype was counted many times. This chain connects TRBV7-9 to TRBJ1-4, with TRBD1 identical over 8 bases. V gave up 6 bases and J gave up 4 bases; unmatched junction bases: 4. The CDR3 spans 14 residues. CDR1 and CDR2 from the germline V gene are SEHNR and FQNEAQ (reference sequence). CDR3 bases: TGTGCCAGCAGACCCGACAGGGGTAATGAAAAACTGTTTTTT. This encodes CASRPDRGNEKLFF.

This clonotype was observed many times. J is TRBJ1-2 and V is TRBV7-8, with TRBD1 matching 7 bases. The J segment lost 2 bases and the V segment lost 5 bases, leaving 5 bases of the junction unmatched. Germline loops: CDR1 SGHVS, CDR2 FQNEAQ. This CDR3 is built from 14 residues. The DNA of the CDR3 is TGTGCCAGCAGCGTAGACAGGGTCAACTATGGCTACACCTTC. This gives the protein CASSVDRVNYGYTF.

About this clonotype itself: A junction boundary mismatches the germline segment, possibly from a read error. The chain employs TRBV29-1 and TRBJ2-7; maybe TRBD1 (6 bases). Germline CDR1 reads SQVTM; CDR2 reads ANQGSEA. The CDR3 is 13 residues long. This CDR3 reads CSVEGGEVYEQYF. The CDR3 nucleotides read TGCAGCGTCGAAGGGGGAGAGGTCTACGAGCAGTACTTC.

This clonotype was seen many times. The DNA for the CDR3 is TGCAGCGTTGGGGGAGCGAACACTGAAGCTTTCTTT. This sequence encodes CSVGGANTEAFF. The chain employs TRBV29-1 and TRBJ1-1; D uncertain. Trimming removed 4 bases at V and 1 base at J, with 7 bases between. CDR1 and CDR2 (germline): SQVTM, ANQGSEA. The CDR3 has 12 residues.